Listed here are 7 T cell receptor beta chains from one sample, sequenced in a study of STAT3 mutations in large granular lymphocyte leukemia. Study-wide results and limits: Every T-LGLL patient had at least one immunodominant TCRbeta clonotype.

These receptors' targets are unknown. Some clones are missing from TCRdb's copy, which holds only in-frame ones; the method was immunoSEQ multiplex PCR. The data show 250 or so clones, under 2% seen once. The specimen sequenced was peripheral blood mononuclear cells. The source of these receptors is a boy aged 5 to 17 with T-cell large granular lymphocyte leukemia. Some clones in this sample may be carry-over from other donors' samples.

This clone appeared a few times. The J gene is TRBJ2-7, the V gene TRBV18, with D perhaps TRBD1 (6 bases). The CDR3 contains 14 residues. The ends were cut back, 4 bases at V and 5 bases at J, with 15 bases in the middle. Per the germline V gene, CDR1 is KGHSH and CDR2 is LQKENI. Here the CDR3 reads CASSLGTPPNEQYF. The CDR3 nucleotides read TGTGCCAGCTCACTGGGGACACCTCCTAACGAGCAGTACTTC.

The V gene is TRBV20-1, the J gene TRBJ1-2; D is undetermined. The CDR3 length is 11 residues. Germline V gene data show CDR1 as DFQATT and CDR2 as SNEGSKA (reference sequence). Trimming took off 5 bases at V and 5 bases at J, with 9 bases between the two ends. CDR3 sequence: CSARLSYGYTF. CDR3 nucleotides: TGCAGTGCTCGCCTGTCTTATGGCTACACCTTC.

This clone was seen a handful of times. The J gene is TRBJ2-5, the V gene TRBV29-1; no firm D call. Germline CDR1 is SQVTM and CDR2 is ANQGSEA. Trimming took 6 bases from V and 0 from J, leaving 14 bases between them. The CDR3 covers 14 residues. The CDR3, as DNA: TGCAGCGTGCAGGATCCCGCTAACCAAGAGACCCAGTACTTC. It encodes CSVQDPANQETQYF. The full variable domain, completed using reference TRBV29-1 and TRBJ2-5, is SAVISQKPSRDICQRGTSLTIQCQVDSQVTMMFWYRQQPGQSLTLIATANQGSEATYESGFVIDKFPISRPNLTFSTLTVSNMSPEDSSIYLCSVQDPANQETQYFGPGTRLLVL.

This chain links TRBV30 with TRBJ2-7; 9 bases match TRBD1. Germline V gene data show CDR1 as GTSNPN and CDR2 as SVGIG (reference sequence). There are 14 residues in the CDR3. With V trimmed by 5 bases and J by 7 bases, 12 bases remained unmatched. CDR3 DNA sequence: TGTGCCTGGCAAGCCGGGACAGGGCCTAGGGAGCAGTACTTC. Protein: CAWQAGTGPREQYF. Full variable domain (missing parts from reference TRBV30 and TRBJ2-7): SQTIHQWPATLVQPVGSPLSLECTVEGTSNPNLYWYRQAAGRGLQLLFYSVGIGQISSEVPQNLSASRPQDRQFILSSKKLLLSDSGFYLCAWQAGTGPREQYFGPGTRLTVT.

This clone was seen more than once but under ten times. The germline gene is not matched at one end of the junction; a read error may be the cause. The rearrangement links TRBV18 to TRBJ2-1; D is undetermined. Germline CDR1 reads KGHSH; CDR2 reads LQKENI. The CDR3 extends over 12 amino acids. The chain's CDR3 is CASSPLPDEQFF. The CDR3 bases are TGTGCCAGCTCCCCACTTCCGGATGAGCAGTTCTTC.

This clone was seen a handful of times. The CDR3 DNA sequence: TGTGCCAGCTCACCACCGGGCGGGGCGGCCTACGAGCAGTACTTC. It codes for CASSPPGGAAYEQYF. The chain couples TRBV18 to TRBJ2-7; the D gene is possibly TRBD2 (6 bases). This CDR3 comprises 15 residues. Trimming removed 0 bases from V and 2 bases from J, with 11 bases in between. CDR1 and CDR2 from the germline V gene are KGHSH and LQKENI.

This clone was observed a few times. The chain combines TRBV4-1 with TRBJ2-7, with 10 bases aligning to TRBD2. J was trimmed by 6 bases and V by 5 bases; bases with no gene match: 7. Germline V gives CDR1 MGHRA, CDR2 YSYEKL. CDR3 length: 14 residues. CDR3: CASSSPSGSLEQYF. Written as DNA, the CDR3 is TGCGCCAGCAGCTCCCCTAGCGGGAGTCTCGAGCAGTACTTC.